Listed here are 30 T cell receptor beta chains from one sample, sequenced in a study of T-cell reconstitution after alpha-beta-depleted transplantation in children. The library targeted TCRbeta and was prepared with unique molecular identifiers. In TCRdb, the PCR reads were re-called with MiXCR into one record per CDR3 protein. This sample has around 600,000 distinct CDR3 sequences, with around a sixth found just once. Source: PBMCs from the stem cell graft donor, taken from the stem cell graft. All receptors come from a human donor who donated a stem cell graft to a child with acute myeloid leukemia.

Only a few counts were recorded for this clonotype. This sequence joins TRBV12-3 or TRBV12-4 and TRBJ2-1; either TRBD1 or TRBD2 may supply D (6 bases each). Between the trimmed V and J ends, which lost 5 bases and 10 bases, there was a span of 18 bases. The CDR3 length is 14 residues. CDR3 sequence (DNA): TGTGCCAGCAGTCTTTCCGTTAGGGGGGAGGAGCAGTTCTTC. Encoded protein: CASSLSVRGEEQFF.

This clonotype appeared many times. This chain connects TRBV29-1 to TRBJ2-5; no reliable D call. Trimming took off 2 bases at V and 5 bases at J, with 15 bases between the two ends. The CDR3 totals 14 residues. The germline CDR1 and CDR2 sequences are SQVTM and ANQGSEA. The CDR3 sequence is CSVEWPFHPETQYF. DNA for the CDR3: TGCAGCGTTGAATGGCCATTTCACCCGGAGACCCAGTACTTC.

The rearrangement links TRBV7-2 to TRBJ2-5; TRBD1 matches at 7 bases. With V trimmed by 6 bases and J by 5 bases, 6 bases remained unmatched. CDR1 and CDR2 (germline): SGHTA, FQGNSA. The CDR3 length is 13 residues. CDR3 nucleotide sequence: TGTGCCAGCAGAGACAGGGTGGGCGAGACCCAGTACTTC. Protein product: CASRDRVGETQYF.

The table lists this clonotype with many counts. The chain is built from TRBV5-1 and TRBJ1-1, with D possibly being TRBD1 (6 bases). The CDR3 is 15 amino acids. V shed 7 bases and J shed 4 bases, with 20 bases lying between them. Germline loops: CDR1 SGHRS, CDR2 YFSETQ. The CDR3 spells CASAEGEGGSTEAFF. As DNA, the CDR3 is TGCGCCAGCGCCGAGGGAGAGGGGGGAAGCACTGAAGCTTTCTTT.

This clonotype was counted only a few times. The rearrangement links TRBV12-3 or TRBV12-4 to TRBJ1-1; TRBD1 is a possible D gene (5 bases). V was cut by 5 bases and J by 5 bases, with 15 bases left in between. This CDR3 region has 14 residues. The DNA for the CDR3 is TGTGCCAGCAGTCCGACCCCGGGGGGGACTGAAGCTTTCTTT. This encodes CASSPTPGGTEAFF.

About this clonotype: A read error is possible here, since a much larger clone lies one base away. The V gene is TRBV20-1, the J gene TRBJ1-4; no reliable D call. The germline V gene encodes CDR1 DFQATT and CDR2 SNEGSKA (reference sequence). The CDR3 sequence is 13 residues long. Trimming removed 3 bases from V and 3 bases from J, with 8 bases in between. The CDR3 region has the DNA TGCAGTGCTAGGGGAACATCTAATGAAAAACTGTTTTTT. It translates to CSARGTSNEKLFF.

This clonotype was seen many times. The V gene is TRBV10-3, the J gene TRBJ1-1, with D uncertain. Germline V lookup: CDR1 ENHRY, CDR2 SYGVKD. CDR3 length: 13 amino acids. V was shortened by 3 bases and J by 1 base, with 6 bases between the two germline ends. CDR3 in DNA: TGTGCCATCAGTGACAAGGAGAACACTGAAGCTTTCTTT. Protein sequence: CAISDKENTEAFF.

V gene TRBV7-6 combines with J gene TRBJ2-2, with D uncertain. V was cut by 4 bases and J by 5 bases, with 11 bases left in between. CDR1 is SGHVS and CDR2 is FNYEAQ in the germline V gene. CDR3 length: 14 residues. CDR3 residues: CASSSLSSTGELFF. CDR3 in DNA: TGTGCCAGCAGCTCCCTATCATCGACCGGGGAGCTGTTTTTT. Combining the CDR3 with reference TRBV7-6 and TRBJ2-2 gives the whole variable domain GAGVSQSPRYKVTKRGQDVALRCDPISGHVSLYWYRQALGQGPEFLTYFNYEAQQDKSGLPNDRFSAERPEGSISTLTIQRTEQRDSAMYRCASSSLSSTGELFFGEGSRLTVL.

This clonotype was detected many times. The gene calls are TRBV20-1 and TRBJ1-1; D is ambiguous. The CDR3 totals 12 residues. CDR1 is DFQATT, CDR2 SNEGSKA, per germline (reference sequence). Trimming stripped 5 bases from V and 3 bases from J, with 10 bases between. The CDR3 here is CSAAGWDTEAFF. The CDR3 region has the DNA TGCAGTGCTGCTGGGTGGGACACTGAAGCTTTCTTT.

Of note for this clonotype: A much larger clone differs from this one at a single base, so this may be a read error. This CDR3 fails to terminate in the conserved phenylalanine or tryptophan, so it likely reflects a read error. The chain joins TRBV29-1 to TRBJ2-1; 8 bases are a match to TRBD2. Germline values: CDR1 SQVTM, CDR2 ANQGSEA. This CDR3 region has 13 residues. The ends lost 4 bases at V and 4 bases at J; junction bases unmatched: 3. The CDR3 here is CSVGRGAYNEQFL. In DNA, the CDR3 is TGCAGCGTTGGGCGGGGGGCGTACAATGAGCAGTTCCTC.

This clonotype has only a few counts. The chain has TRBV29-1 and TRBJ2-7, with D maybe TRBD1 (6 bases). CDR3 length: 13 residues. V shed 5 bases and J shed 4 bases, with 15 bases lying between them. Germline CDR1 reads SQVTM; CDR2 reads ANQGSEA. The CDR3 spells CSVRTARDYEQYF. DNA for the CDR3: TGCAGCGTTCGGACAGCTAGGGATTACGAGCAGTACTTC.

The chain links TRBV20-1 to TRBJ1-2, with TRBD1 as a possible D gene (5 bases). Per germline, CDR1 DFQATT and CDR2 SNEGSKA (reference sequence). V lost 6 bases to trimming and J lost 8 bases, with 16 bases between them. This CDR3 is built from 12 residues. The CDR3 region is CSAGGGGRGYTF. DNA of the CDR3: TGCAGTGCCGGGGGTGGGGGACGCGGCTACACCTTC.

The V call is TRBV7-6, the J call TRBJ1-3, with D possibly being TRBD1 (5 bases). Germline V CDR1 and CDR2: SGHVS, FNYEAQ. CDR3 length: 13 residues. V dropped 3 bases and J dropped 6 bases, with 9 bases sitting between them. In nucleotides, the CDR3 is TGTGCCAGCAGCTTGGGAGGGGTAAACACCATATATTTT. It translates to CASSLGGVNTIYF.

V usage is TRBV14 and J usage is TRBJ1-2; D gene ambiguous. The V gene's germline CDR1 is SGHDN and CDR2 FVKESK. The V end lost 3 bases, the J end lost 5 bases, and 13 bases lay between the germline ends. This CDR3 is built from 14 residues. For the CDR3, the DNA is TGTGCCAGCAGCCAGGGCTTCGGGAAGTATGGCTACACCTTC. Its protein product is CASSQGFGKYGYTF.

CDR3 residues: CSARQGPGLYNQPQHF. DNA of the CDR3: TGCAGTGCTAGACAGGGGCCGGGCCTGTACAATCAGCCCCAGCATTTT. The chain employs TRBV20-1 and TRBJ1-5, with D possibly matching TRBD1 (6 bases). The CDR3 length is 16 residues. Germline V gene lookup returns CDR1 DFQATT and CDR2 SNEGSKA (reference sequence). V shed 2 bases and J shed 3 bases, with 17 bases lying between them.

This clonotype was counted ten times or more. This chain links TRBV20-1 with TRBJ1-1, with 11 nucleotides matching TRBD1. Germline CDR1 is DFQATT and CDR2 is SNEGSKA (reference sequence). The trim removed 8 bases at V and 6 bases at J, leaving 5 bases unmatched. CDR3 size: 12 residues. The CDR3 region is CSKGQGAPEAFF. The CDR3 DNA is TGCAGTAAAGGACAGGGGGCCCCTGAAGCTTTCTTT.

This clonotype showed up many times. The chain uses TRBV29-1 and TRBJ2-4; 7 bases map to TRBD2. The V gene's germline CDR1 is SQVTM and CDR2 ANQGSEA. This CDR3 contains 11 residues. The J segment lost 9 bases and the V segment lost 4 bases, leaving 3 bases of the junction unmatched. CDR3 coding DNA: TGCAGCGTTGGCGGGGGTAGCATTCAGTACTTC. Its translation is CSVGGGSIQYF.

This clonotype was detected once. The junction differs from germline at one of its ends, possibly a read error. For the CDR3, the DNA is TGCAGCGTCCACTCCCGGGACGTGAACTCCCGGGAGGTGTTTTTT. Translating it yields CSVHSRDVNSREVFF. The chain has TRBV29-1 and TRBJ2-2; 7 bases are shared with TRBD2. The CDR3 is made up of 15 amino acids. Germline V lookup: CDR1 SQVTM, CDR2 ANQGSEA.

This clonotype was counted many times. This rearrangement joins TRBV20-1 to TRBJ2-2; TRBD2 matches at 9 bases. The J segment lost 0 bases and the V segment lost 0 bases, leaving 5 bases of the junction unmatched. The CDR3 sequence is 17 residues long. Per the germline V gene, CDR1 is DFQATT and CDR2 is SNEGSKA (reference sequence). The CDR3 bases are TGCAGTGCTAGAGATCGCCTAGCGGGGCCGAACACCGGGGAGCTGTTTTTT. It codes for CSARDRLAGPNTGELFF.

The sample holds many counts of this clonotype. V gene TRBV5-5 combines with J gene TRBJ2-3; the D gene is possibly TRBD1 (5 bases). Per germline, CDR1 SGHKS and CDR2 YYEKEE (reference sequence). The CDR3 consists of 13 residues. V was cut by 6 bases and J by 4 bases, with 12 bases left in between. The DNA for the CDR3 is TGTGCCAGCAACCTCCTACAGGCAGATACGCAGTATTTT. As protein: CASNLLQADTQYF.

The chain has TRBV18 and TRBJ2-2; the D is unclear. CDR3 size: 15 residues. CDR1 and CDR2 from the germline V gene are KGHSH and LQKENI. Trimming left V 3 bases short and J 0 bases short, with 8 bases between. In DNA, the CDR3 is TGTGCCAGCTCACCCCTTGAACCGAACACCGGGGAGCTGTTTTTT. It codes for CASSPLEPNTGELFF.

The table lists this clonotype with many counts. The J gene is TRBJ1-2, the V gene TRBV7-2, with D unresolved. The CDR3 length is 15 residues. Germline V gene data show CDR1 as SGHTA and CDR2 as FQGNSA. V lost 1 base, J lost 0 bases, and 9 bases lay in between. CDR3 region: CASSLEVGPNYGYTF. In nucleotides, the CDR3 is TGTGCCAGCAGCTTAGAGGTCGGGCCTAACTATGGCTACACCTTC.

This clonotype came up a few times. The chain has TRBV7-9 and TRBJ1-4; D ambiguous. The germline V and J ends were trimmed by 3 bases and 7 bases, with 15 bases remaining between them. CDR3 length: 15 amino acids. Germline CDR1 and CDR2: SEHNR and FQNEAQ (reference sequence). Here the CDR3 reads CASSLDGETGEKLFF. CDR3 nucleotides: TGTGCCAGCAGCTTGGATGGGGAGACTGGTGAAAAACTGTTTTTT.

In its sample, this clonotype was seen many times. The chain has TRBV20-1 and TRBJ2-5; 13 bases map to TRBD2. The CDR3 is 17 residues long. The V segment lost 6 bases and the J segment 2 bases; nucleotides outside the gene matches: 12. Germline-derived CDR1 and CDR2 are DFQATT and SNEGSKA (reference sequence). For the CDR3, the DNA is TGCAGTGCGGACGGGACTAGCGGGGCCCGGTGGCAAGAGACCCAGTACTTC. Its translation: CSADGTSGARWQETQYF.

This clonotype showed up many times. The chain links TRBV12-3 or TRBV12-4 to TRBJ2-3; possibly TRBD2 for D (5 bases). The CDR3 is 18 residues long. V dropped 6 bases and J dropped 2 bases, with 24 bases sitting between them. In nucleotides, the CDR3 is TGTGCCAGCAGCCTAGTAGTAGGGAGCACGGGAAACACAGATACGCAGTATTTT. Its protein is CASSLVVGSTGNTDTQYF.

The chain is built from TRBV7-9 and TRBJ1-4; 9 bases match TRBD1. The V gene's germline CDR1 is SEHNR and CDR2 FQNEAQ (reference sequence). The CDR3 is 14 residues long. V lost 5 bases to trimming and J lost 7 bases; unmatched junction nucleotides: 5. The CDR3 DNA reads TGTGCCAGCAGCCGGGACAGGGATGGTGAAAAACTGTTTTTT. It is translated as CASSRDRDGEKLFF.

This chain connects TRBV6-5 to TRBJ2-5; TRBD2 agrees at 10 bases. Germline trimming cut 4 bases from V and 2 bases from J; bases unmatched to any gene: 10. The CDR3 sequence is 17 residues long. The germline gives CDR1 MNHEY, CDR2 SVGAGI. The CDR3 region is CASSSSAGGPPQETQYF. The DNA of the CDR3 is TGTGCCAGCAGTTCCTCAGCGGGGGGGCCCCCACAAGAGACCCAGTACTTC.

This clonotype came up many times. The chain uses TRBV20-1 and TRBJ1-1; 9 nucleotides align to TRBD1. Trimming removed 1 base from V and 6 bases from J; junction bases left unmatched: 9. The CDR3 runs to 15 residues. The germline CDR1 and CDR2 sequences are DFQATT and SNEGSKA (reference sequence). CDR3: CSARVFPGQGSEAFF. In nucleotides, the CDR3 is TGCAGTGCTAGAGTTTTCCCGGGACAGGGATCTGAAGCTTTCTTT.

The table lists this clonotype with many counts. The chain uses TRBV20-1 and TRBJ1-2; D is unresolved. CDR1 is DFQATT, CDR2 SNEGSKA, per germline (reference sequence). This CDR3 has 11 amino acids. Trimming removed 5 bases at V and 7 bases at J, with 11 bases between. CDR3 coding DNA: TGCAGTGCTTTTAAGACGGGTGGCTACACCTTC. Translation: CSAFKTGGYTF.

This clonotype was detected a few times. The CDR3 loop reads CASSFPGGGQPQHF. CDR3 nucleotide sequence: TGTGCCAGCAGCTTTCCAGGGGGCGGTCAGCCCCAGCATTTT. The gene calls are TRBV7-2 and TRBJ1-5; TRBD1 agrees at 8 bases. Germline assignment: CDR1 SGHTA and CDR2 FQGNSA. The CDR3 spans 14 residues. The trim removed 3 bases at V and 6 bases at J, leaving 4 bases unmatched.